This T cell receptor (beta chain) was sequenced for a study of human T cells and chemical hapten exposure. Study in general: Small volume differences among pooled libraries mainly caused per-sample TCR yield variation.

Deletions cut 4 bases from V and 5 bases from J, with 11 bases between. Per germline, CDR1 LGHNA and CDR2 YNFKEQ. The CDR3 contains 14 residues. Each CDR3 protein is one row after TCRdb ran MiXCR on the RACE reads. The sample includes some 180,000 distinct CDR3 sequences, around 24% of them seen just once. The table lists this clonotype with a few counts. Sample time point: patch test 1, 2 weeks after DPC sensitization. Treatment of the sample: therapeutic diphenylcyclopropenone sensitization with weekly scalp DPC. Sequenced material: whole blood, taken in connection with sensitization to the hapten diphenylcyclopropenone (DPC). V is TRBV4-2 and J is TRBJ1-4; D gene unclear. The source is a woman aged 45-65 years with alopecia areata. Some clones in this sample may be carry-over from other donors' samples. CDR3 loop: CASSLDGRNEKLFF. In DNA, the CDR3 is TGTGCCAGCAGCCTCGACGGGAGAAATGAAAAACTGTTTTTT.